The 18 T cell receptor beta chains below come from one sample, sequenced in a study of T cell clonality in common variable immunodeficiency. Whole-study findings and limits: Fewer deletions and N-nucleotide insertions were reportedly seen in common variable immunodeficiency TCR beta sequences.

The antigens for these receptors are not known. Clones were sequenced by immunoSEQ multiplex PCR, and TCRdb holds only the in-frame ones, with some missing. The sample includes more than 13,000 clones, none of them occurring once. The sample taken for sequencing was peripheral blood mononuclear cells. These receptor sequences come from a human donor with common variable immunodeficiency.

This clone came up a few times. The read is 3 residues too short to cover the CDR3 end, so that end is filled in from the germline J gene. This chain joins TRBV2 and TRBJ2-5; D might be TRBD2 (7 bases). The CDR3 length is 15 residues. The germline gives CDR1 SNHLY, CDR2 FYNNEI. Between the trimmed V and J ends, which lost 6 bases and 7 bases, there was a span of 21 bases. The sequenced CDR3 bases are TGTGCCAGCAGACGCGGGGGCCTCATGGAAGGGACC. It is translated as CASRRGGLMEGT. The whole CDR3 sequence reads CASRRGGLMEGTQYF.

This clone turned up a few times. The sequenced CDR3 bases are TGTGCCAGTAGTCCACGCCCGGGACTAGCGGGGAACACCGGGGAG. Protein sequence: CASSPRPGLAGNTGE. The full CDR3 protein is CASSPRPGLAGNTGELFF. The chain employs TRBV19 and TRBJ2-2; 12 positions agree with TRBD2. The CDR3 end is not reached by the read, which stops 3 residues before it; the germline J gene fills it in. This CDR3 spans 18 amino acids. CDR1 is LNHDA and CDR2 is SQIVND in the germline V gene (reference sequence). With V trimmed by 5 bases and J by 1 base, 8 bases remained unmatched.

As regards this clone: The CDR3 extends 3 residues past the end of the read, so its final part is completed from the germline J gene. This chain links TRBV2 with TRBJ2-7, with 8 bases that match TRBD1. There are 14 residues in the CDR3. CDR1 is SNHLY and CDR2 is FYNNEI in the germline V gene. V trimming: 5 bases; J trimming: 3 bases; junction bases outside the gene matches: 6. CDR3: CASSQGARNYEQYF. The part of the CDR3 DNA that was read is TGTGCCAGCAGTCAGGGGGCCAGGAACTACGAG.

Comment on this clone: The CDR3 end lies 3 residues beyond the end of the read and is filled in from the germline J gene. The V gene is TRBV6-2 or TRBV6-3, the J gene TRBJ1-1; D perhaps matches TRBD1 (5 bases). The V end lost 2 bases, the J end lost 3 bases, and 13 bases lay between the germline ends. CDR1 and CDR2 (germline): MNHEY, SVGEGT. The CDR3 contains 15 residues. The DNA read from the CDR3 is TGTGCCAGCAGTTACGCGCGGCAGGGAGACACTGAA. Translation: CASSYARQGDTE. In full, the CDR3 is CASSYARQGDTEAFF.

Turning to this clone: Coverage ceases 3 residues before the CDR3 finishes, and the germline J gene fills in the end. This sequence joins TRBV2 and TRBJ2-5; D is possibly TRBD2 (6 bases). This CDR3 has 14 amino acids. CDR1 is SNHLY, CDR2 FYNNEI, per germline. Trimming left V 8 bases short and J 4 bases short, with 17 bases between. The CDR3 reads CASSPDTSRETQYF. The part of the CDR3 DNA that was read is TGTGCCAGCTCCCCGGATACTAGCAGAGAGACC.

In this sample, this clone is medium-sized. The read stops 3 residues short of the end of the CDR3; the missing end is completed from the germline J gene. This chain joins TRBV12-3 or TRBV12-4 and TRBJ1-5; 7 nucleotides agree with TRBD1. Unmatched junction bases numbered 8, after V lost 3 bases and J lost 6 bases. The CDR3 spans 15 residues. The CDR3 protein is CASSFGGGAGQPQHF. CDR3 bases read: TGTGCCAGCAGTTTTGGAGGGGGCGCAGGTCAGCCC.

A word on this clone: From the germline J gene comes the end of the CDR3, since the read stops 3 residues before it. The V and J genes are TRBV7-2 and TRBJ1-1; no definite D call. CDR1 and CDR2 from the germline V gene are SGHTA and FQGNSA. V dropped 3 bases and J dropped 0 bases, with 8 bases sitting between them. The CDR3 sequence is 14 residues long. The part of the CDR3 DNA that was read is TGTGCCAGCAGCTTCTCCCCTATGAACACTGAA. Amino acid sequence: CASSFSPMNTE. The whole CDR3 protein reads CASSFSPMNTEAFF.

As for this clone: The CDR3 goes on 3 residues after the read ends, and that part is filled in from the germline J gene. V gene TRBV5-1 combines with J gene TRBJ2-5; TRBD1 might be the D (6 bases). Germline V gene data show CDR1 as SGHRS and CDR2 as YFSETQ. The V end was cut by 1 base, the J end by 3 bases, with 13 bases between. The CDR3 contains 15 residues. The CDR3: CASSLQGRGEETQYF. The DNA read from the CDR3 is TGCGCCAGCAGCTTGCAGGGCAGGGGTGAAGAGACC.

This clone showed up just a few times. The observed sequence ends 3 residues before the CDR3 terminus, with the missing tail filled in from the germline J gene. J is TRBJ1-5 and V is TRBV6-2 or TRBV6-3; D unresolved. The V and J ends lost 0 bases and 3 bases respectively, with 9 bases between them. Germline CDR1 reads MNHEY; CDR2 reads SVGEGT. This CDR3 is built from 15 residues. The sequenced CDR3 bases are TGTGCCAGCAGTTACTCATCTCTTATCAATCAGCCC. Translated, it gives CASSYSSLINQP. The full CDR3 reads CASSYSSLINQPQHF.

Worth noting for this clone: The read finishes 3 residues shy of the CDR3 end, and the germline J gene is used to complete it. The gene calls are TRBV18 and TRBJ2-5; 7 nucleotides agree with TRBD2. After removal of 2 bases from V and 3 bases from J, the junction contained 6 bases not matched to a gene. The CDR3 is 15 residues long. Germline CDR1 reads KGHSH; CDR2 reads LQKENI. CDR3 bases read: TGTGCCAGCTCACCATTAGGACTAGGAAAAGAGACC. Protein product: CASSPLGLGKET. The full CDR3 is CASSPLGLGKETQYF.

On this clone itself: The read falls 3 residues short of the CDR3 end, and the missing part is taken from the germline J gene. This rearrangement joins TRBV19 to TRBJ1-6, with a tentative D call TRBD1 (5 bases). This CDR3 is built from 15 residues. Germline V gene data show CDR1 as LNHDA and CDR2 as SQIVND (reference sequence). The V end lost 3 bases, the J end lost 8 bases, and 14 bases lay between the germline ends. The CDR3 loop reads CASSITGLGYSPLHF. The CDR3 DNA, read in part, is TGTGCCAGTAGTATTACGGGACTCGGTTATTCACCC. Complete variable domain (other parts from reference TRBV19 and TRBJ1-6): DGGITQSPKYLFRKEGQNVTLSCEQNLNHDAMYWYRQDPGQGLRLIYYSQIVNDFQKGDIAEGYSVSREKKESFPLTVTSAQKNPTAFYLCASSITGLGYSPLHFGNGTRLTVT.

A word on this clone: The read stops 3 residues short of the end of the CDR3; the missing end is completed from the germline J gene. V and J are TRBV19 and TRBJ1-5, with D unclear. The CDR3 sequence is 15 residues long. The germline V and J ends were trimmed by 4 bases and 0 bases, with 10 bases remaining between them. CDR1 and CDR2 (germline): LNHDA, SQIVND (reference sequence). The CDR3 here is CASSTTHNSNQPQHF. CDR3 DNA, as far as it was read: TGTGCCAGTAGTACCACACATAATAGCAATCAGCCC.

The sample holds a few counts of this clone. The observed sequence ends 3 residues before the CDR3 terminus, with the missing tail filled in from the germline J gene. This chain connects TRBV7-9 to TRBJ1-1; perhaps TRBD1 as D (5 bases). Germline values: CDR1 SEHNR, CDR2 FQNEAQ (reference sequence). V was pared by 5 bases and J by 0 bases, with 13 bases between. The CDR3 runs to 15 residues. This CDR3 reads CASSLRQSMNTEAFF. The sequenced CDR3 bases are TGTGCCAGCAGCCTAAGACAGAGCATGAACACTGAA.

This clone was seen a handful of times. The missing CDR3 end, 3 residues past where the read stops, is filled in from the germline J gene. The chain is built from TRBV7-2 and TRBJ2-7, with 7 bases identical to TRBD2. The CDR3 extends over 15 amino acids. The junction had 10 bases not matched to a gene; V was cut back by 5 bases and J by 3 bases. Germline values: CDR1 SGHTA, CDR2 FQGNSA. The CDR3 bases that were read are TGTGCCAGCAGCCTTACATCGGTAGCGGGCTACGAG. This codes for CASSLTSVAGYE. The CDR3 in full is CASSLTSVAGYEQYF.

CDR3 sequence: CASSIDDKGVGNTIYF. The sequenced part of the CDR3 DNA is TGTGCCAGTAGTATAGATGATAAGGGCGTCGGAAACACC. The rearrangement links TRBV19 to TRBJ1-3, with D uncertain. With the read ending 3 residues before the CDR3 end, the germline J gene is used to fill in that end. The germline CDR1 and CDR2 sequences are LNHDA and SQIVND (reference sequence). This CDR3 is built from 16 residues. The V gene lost 0 bases and the J gene lost 4 bases, with 13 bases spanning the gap.

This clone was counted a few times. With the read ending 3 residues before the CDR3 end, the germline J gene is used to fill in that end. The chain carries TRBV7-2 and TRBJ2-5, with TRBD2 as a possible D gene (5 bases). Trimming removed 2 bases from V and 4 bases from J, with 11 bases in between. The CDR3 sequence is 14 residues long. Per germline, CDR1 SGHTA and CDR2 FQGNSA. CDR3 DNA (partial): TGTGCCAGCAGCTTATACGGGGAACGAGAGACC. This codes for CASSLYGERET. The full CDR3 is CASSLYGERETQYF.

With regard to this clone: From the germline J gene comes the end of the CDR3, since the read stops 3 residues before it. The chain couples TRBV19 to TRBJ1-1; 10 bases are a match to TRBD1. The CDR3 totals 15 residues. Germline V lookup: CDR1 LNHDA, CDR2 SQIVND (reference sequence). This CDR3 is CASTVSDRGIGKAFF. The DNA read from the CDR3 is TGTGCCAGTACGGTATCGGACAGGGGGATTGGGAAA.

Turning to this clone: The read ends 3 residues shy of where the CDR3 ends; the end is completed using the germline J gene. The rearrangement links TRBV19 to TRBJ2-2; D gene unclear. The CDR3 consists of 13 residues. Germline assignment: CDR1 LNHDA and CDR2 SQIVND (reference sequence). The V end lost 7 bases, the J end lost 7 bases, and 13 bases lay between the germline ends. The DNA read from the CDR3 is TGTGCCAGTACCCCCGCCAGTTACGGGGAG. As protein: CASTPASYGE. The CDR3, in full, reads CASTPASYGELFF.